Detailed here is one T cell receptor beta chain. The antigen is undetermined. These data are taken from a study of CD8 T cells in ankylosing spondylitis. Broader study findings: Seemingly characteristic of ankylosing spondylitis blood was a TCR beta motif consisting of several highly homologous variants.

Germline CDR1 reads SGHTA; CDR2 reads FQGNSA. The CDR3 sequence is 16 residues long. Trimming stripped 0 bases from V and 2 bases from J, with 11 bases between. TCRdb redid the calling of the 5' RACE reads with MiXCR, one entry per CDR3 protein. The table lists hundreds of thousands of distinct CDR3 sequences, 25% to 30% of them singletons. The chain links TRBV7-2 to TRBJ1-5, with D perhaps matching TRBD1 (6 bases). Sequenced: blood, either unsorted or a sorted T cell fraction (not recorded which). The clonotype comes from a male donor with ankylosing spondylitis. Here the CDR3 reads CASSLAPGVGNQPQHF. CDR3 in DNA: TGTGCCAGCAGCTTAGCGCCAGGGGTGGGCAATCAGCCCCAGCATTTT.